Presented here are 7 T cell receptor beta chains from one specimen sequenced in a study of blood T cell repertoires in COVID-19. Data came from immunoSEQ multiplex PCR; TCRdb stores just in-frame clones and leaves some out. The sample has some 120,000 clones, around 78% seen once. Sequenced sample: peripheral blood. The receptors come from a human donor in a cohort sampled during active COVID-19.

V is TRBV28 and J is TRBJ2-1; D may be TRBD1 (5 bases). The CDR3 length is 13 residues. Trimming left V 3 bases short and J 10 bases short, with 13 bases between. Germline assignment: CDR1 MDHEN and CDR2 SYDVKM. Here the CDR3 reads CASSFPGSGEQFF. The DNA of the CDR3 is TGTGCCAGCAGTTTTCCAGGGTCAGGAGAGCAGTTCTTC.

This clone has only a few counts. The chain has TRBV11-2 and TRBJ2-7; 8 nucleotides line up with TRBD1. Germline CDR1 and CDR2: SGHAT and FQNNGV. The CDR3 consists of 15 residues. V lost 2 bases and J lost 4; bases outside the gene matches: 7. The CDR3 sequence is CASSLLAGGRYEQYF. CDR3 nucleotide sequence: TGTGCCAGCAGCTTATTGGCAGGGGGCAGGTACGAGCAGTACTTC.

V usage is TRBV5-8 and J usage is TRBJ1-2; no clear D. Trimming left V 4 bases short and J 4 bases short, with 14 bases between. The CDR3 has 14 amino acids. CDR1 is SGHTS and CDR2 is YDEGEE in the germline V gene. The CDR3 DNA sequence: TGTGCCAGCAGCCCGGAGGGATGGGCCTATGGCTACACCTTC. Translation gives CASSPEGWAYGYTF.

This clone was picked up a small number of times. The CDR3 DNA reads TGTGCCAGCCTGCCGGAGGGGCCATTCTTCAATGAGCAGTTCTTC. Residues: CASLPEGPFFNEQFF. The chain combines TRBV7-9 with TRBJ2-1, with D perhaps TRBD2 (6 bases). The germline gives CDR1 SEHNR, CDR2 FQNEAQ (reference sequence). V lost 8 bases and J 6 bases, leaving 20 bases between the germline ends. CDR3 length: 15 amino acids.

The chain combines TRBV30 with TRBJ2-7; 8 nucleotides agree with TRBD1. Trimming at V came to 6 bases and at J to 5 bases, leaving 9 bases not matched to a gene. The CDR3 is 13 amino acids. Germline V lookup: CDR1 GTSNPN, CDR2 SVGIG (reference sequence). The CDR3 nucleotides are TGTGCCTGTAGCGGACAGGGCTGGGACGAGCAGTACTTC. Protein sequence: CACSGQGWDEQYF.

The chain joins TRBV16 to TRBJ1-4; 7 bases match TRBD1. Looked up from germline, CDR1 is KGHSY and CDR2 is FQNENV. Germline trimming cut 4 bases from V and 5 bases from J; bases unmatched to any gene: 4. This CDR3 has 14 amino acids. CDR3 nucleotide sequence: TGTGCCAGCAGCCGACAGGGTCTGAATGAAAAACTGTTTTTT. This gives the protein CASSRQGLNEKLFF.

This chain joins TRBV29-1 and TRBJ1-2; possible D gene TRBD1, 5 bases. Trimming left V 5 bases short and J 2 bases short, with 9 bases between. The germline V gene has CDR1 SQVTM and CDR2 ANQGSEA. This CDR3 contains 12 residues. CDR3 sequence: CSVLRGNYGYTF. DNA of the CDR3: TGCAGCGTTCTCCGGGGGAACTATGGCTACACCTTC.